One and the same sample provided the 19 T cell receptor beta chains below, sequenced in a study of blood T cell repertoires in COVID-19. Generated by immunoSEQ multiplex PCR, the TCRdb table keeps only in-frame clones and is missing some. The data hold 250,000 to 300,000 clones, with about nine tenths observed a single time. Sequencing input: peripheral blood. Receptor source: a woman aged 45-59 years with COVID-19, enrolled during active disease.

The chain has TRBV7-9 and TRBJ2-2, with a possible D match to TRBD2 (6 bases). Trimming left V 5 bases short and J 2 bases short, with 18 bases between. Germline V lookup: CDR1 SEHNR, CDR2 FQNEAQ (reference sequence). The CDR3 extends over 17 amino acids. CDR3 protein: CASSRRSGPGNTGELFF. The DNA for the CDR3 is TGTGCCAGCAGCCGAAGAAGCGGGCCTGGAAACACCGGGGAGCTGTTTTTT. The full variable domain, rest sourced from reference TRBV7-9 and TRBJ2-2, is DTGVSQNPRHKITKRGQNVTFRCDPISEHNRLYWYRQTLGQGPEFLTYFQNEAQLEKSRLLSDRFSAERPKGSFSTLEIQRTEQGDSAMYLCASSRRSGPGNTGELFFGEGSRLTVL.

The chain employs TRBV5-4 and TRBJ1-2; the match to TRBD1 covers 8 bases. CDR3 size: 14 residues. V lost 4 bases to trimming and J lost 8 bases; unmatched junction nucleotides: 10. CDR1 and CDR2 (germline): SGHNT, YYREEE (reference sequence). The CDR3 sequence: CASSPDRGGRGYTF. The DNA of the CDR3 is TGTGCCAGCAGCCCCGACAGGGGCGGGAGAGGCTACACCTTC.

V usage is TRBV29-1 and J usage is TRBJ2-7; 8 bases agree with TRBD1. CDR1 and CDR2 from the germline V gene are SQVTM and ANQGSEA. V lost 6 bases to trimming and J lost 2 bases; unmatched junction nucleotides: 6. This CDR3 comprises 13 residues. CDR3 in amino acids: CSVADRGTYEQYF. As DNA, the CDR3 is TGCAGCGTCGCTGACAGGGGCACCTACGAGCAGTACTTC.

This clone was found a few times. In DNA, the CDR3 is TGTGCCACCAGCAGAGGCGGGACTAGCGGTCTCCAAGAGACCCAGTACTTC. Protein sequence: CATSRGGTSGLQETQYF. The gene calls are TRBV15 and TRBJ2-5, with 11 positions matching TRBD2. V lost 1 base and J lost 1; bases outside the gene matches: 5. The CDR3 covers 17 residues. The V gene's germline CDR1 is LNHNV and CDR2 YYDKDF (reference sequence).

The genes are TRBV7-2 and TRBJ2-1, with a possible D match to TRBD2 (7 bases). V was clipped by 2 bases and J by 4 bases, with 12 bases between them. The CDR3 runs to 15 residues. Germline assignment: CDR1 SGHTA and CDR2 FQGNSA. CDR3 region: CASSLRAGQYNEQFF. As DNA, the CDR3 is TGTGCCAGCAGCTTAAGAGCGGGACAATACAATGAGCAGTTCTTC.

The CDR3 loop reads CASSLRGTSSYEQYF. CDR3 coding DNA: TGTGCCAGCAGCTTGAGGGGGACTAGCTCCTACGAGCAGTACTTC. The genes are TRBV5-4 and TRBJ2-7, with 8 bases fitting TRBD2. With 1 base clipped from V and 0 bases from J, the junction kept 3 bases outside the gene matches. CDR1 is SGHNT and CDR2 is YYREEE in the germline V gene (reference sequence). There are 15 residues in the CDR3. The variable domain in full, completed from reference TRBV5-4 and TRBJ2-7, reads ETGVTQSPTHLIKTRGQQVTLRCSSQSGHNTVSWYQQALGQGPQFIFQYYREEENGRGNFPPRFSGLQFPNYSSELNVNALELDDSALYLCASSLRGTSSYEQYFGPGTRLTVT.

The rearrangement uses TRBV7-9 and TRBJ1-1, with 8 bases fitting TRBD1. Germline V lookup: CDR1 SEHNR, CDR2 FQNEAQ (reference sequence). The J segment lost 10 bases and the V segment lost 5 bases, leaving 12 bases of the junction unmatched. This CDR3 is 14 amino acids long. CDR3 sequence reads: CASSRPGTGWGAFF. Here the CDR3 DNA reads TGTGCCAGCAGCCGTCCTGGGACAGGATGGGGAGCTTTCTTT. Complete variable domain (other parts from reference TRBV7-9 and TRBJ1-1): DTGVSQNPRHKITKRGQNVTFRCDPISEHNRLYWYRQTLGQGPEFLTYFQNEAQLEKSRLLSDRFSAERPKGSFSTLEIQRTEQGDSAMYLCASSRPGTGWGAFFGQGTRLTVV.

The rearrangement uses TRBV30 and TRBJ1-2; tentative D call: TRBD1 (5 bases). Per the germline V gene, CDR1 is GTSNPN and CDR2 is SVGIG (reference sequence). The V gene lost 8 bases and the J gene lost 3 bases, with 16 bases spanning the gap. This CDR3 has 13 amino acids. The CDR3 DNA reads TGTGCCCGAACCCCGGGGGGTGACTATGGCTACACCTTC. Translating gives CARTPGGDYGYTF.

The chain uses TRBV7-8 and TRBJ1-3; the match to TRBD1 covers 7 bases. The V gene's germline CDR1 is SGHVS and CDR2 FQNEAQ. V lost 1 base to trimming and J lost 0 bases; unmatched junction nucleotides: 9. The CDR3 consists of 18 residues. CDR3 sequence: CASSLEDRVLLSGNTIYF. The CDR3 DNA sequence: TGTGCCAGCAGCTTAGAAGACAGGGTCCTACTCTCTGGAAACACCATATATTTT.

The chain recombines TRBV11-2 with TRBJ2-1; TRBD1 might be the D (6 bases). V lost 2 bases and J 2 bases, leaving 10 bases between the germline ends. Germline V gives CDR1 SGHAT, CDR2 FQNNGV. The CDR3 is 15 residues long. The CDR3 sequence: CASSLFEGAYNEQFF. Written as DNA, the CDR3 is TGTGCCAGCAGCTTATTTGAGGGGGCCTACAATGAGCAGTTCTTC.

The chain's CDR3 is CATGASSYNEQFF. Here the CDR3 DNA reads TGTGCCACAGGGGCTAGCTCCTACAATGAGCAGTTCTTC. The J gene is TRBJ2-1, the V gene TRBV30; TRBD1 matches at 7 bases. This CDR3 contains 13 residues. The ends lost 8 bases at V and 0 bases at J; junction bases unmatched: 4. Germline CDR1 and CDR2: GTSNPN and SVGIG (reference sequence).

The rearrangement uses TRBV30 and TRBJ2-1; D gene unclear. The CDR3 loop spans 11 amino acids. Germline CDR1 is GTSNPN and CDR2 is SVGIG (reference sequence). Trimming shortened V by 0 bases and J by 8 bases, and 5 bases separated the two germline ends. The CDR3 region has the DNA TGTGCCTGGAGTGTGCGCGATGAGCAGTTCTTC. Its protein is CAWSVRDEQFF.

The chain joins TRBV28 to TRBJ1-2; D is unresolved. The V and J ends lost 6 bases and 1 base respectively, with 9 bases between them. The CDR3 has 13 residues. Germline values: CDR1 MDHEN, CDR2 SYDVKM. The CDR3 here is CASRRQVNYGYTF. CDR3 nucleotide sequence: TGTGCCAGCAGACGACAAGTTAACTATGGCTACACCTTC.

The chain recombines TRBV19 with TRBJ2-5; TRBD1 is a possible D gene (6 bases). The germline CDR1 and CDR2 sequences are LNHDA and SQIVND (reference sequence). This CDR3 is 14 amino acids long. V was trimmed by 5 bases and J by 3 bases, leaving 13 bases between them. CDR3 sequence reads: CASSDGDKKETQYF. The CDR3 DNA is TGTGCCAGTAGTGACGGGGACAAAAAAGAGACCCAGTACTTC. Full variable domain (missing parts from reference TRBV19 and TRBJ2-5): DGGITQSPKYLFRKEGQNVTLSCEQNLNHDAMYWYRQDPGQGLRLIYYSQIVNDFQKGDIAEGYSVSREKKESFPLTVTSAQKNPTAFYLCASSDGDKKETQYFGPGTRLLVL.

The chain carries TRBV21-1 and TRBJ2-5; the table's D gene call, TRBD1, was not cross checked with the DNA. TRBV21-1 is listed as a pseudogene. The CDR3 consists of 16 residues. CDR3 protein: CASSLRDRALEETQYF. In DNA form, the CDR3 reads TGTGCCAGCAGCCTCCGGGACAGGGCGTTAGAAGAGACCCAGTACTTC.

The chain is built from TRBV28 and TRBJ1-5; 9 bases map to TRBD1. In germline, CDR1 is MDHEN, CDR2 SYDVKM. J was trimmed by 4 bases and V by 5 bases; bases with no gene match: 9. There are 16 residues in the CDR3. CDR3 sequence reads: CASSGVGTGRNQPQHF. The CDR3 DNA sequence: TGTGCCAGCAGTGGGGTTGGGACAGGGAGAAATCAGCCCCAGCATTTT. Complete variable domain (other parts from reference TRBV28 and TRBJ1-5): DVKVTQSSRYLVKRTGEKVFLECVQDMDHENMFWYRQDPGLGLRLIYFSYDVKMKEKGDIPEGYSVSREKKERFSLILESASTNQTSMYLCASSGVGTGRNQPQHFGDGTRLSIL.

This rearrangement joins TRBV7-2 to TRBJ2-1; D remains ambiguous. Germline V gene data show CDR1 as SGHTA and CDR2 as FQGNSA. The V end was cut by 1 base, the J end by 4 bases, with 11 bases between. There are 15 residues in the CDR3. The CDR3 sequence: CASSLVPFSYNEQFF. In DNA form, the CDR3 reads TGTGCCAGCAGCTTAGTCCCATTTTCATACAATGAGCAGTTCTTC.

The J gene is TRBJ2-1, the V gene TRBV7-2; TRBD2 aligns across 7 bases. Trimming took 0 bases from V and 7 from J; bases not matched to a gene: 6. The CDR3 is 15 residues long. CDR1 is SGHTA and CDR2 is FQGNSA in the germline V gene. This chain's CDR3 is CASSLALGGKNEQFF. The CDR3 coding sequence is TGTGCCAGCAGCTTAGCGCTGGGAGGGAAGAATGAGCAGTTCTTC.

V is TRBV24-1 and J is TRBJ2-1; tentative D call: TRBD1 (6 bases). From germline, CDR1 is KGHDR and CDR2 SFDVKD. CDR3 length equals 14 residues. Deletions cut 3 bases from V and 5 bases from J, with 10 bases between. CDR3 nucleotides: TGTGCCACCAGTGATCCGACAGGTAACAATGAGCAGTTCTTC. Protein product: CATSDPTGNNEQFF.